The 16 T cell receptor beta chains below come from one sample, sequenced in a study of CD8+ T cells in alopecia areata. The treatment: oral pan-JAK inhibitor, 5-10 mg twice daily. RNA extraction was followed by reverse transcription into cDNA, which acted as the sequencing template. Libraries were prepared by immunoSEQ multiplex PCR; TCRdb keeps only in-frame clonotypes and omits some of them. This sample has 95,000 to 100,000 clones, with roughly three fifths found just once. The sample consisted of CD8+ T cells sorted from blood, taken at week 4, from a patient treated with tofacitinib. The receptors come from a human donor with alopecia areata.

V is TRBV29-1 and J is TRBJ1-5; TRBD1 might be the D (6 bases). The CDR3 consists of 12 residues. Germline CDR1 reads SQVTM; CDR2 reads ANQGSEA. The V end was cut by 7 bases, the J end by 6 bases, with 13 bases between. The CDR3 DNA is TGCAGCGCCCAAACAGGGACTCAGCCCCAGCATTTT. Encoded protein: CSAQTGTQPQHF.

V and J are TRBV2 and TRBJ1-5; no firm D call. CDR1 SNHLY and CDR2 FYNNEI come from the germline V gene. The V and J ends lost 1 base and 3 bases respectively, with 4 bases between them. The CDR3 sequence is 13 residues long. The CDR3: CASSEVFNQPQHF. CDR3 nucleotides: TGTGCCAGCAGTGAAGTCTTCAATCAGCCCCAGCATTTT.

The chain uses TRBV30 and TRBJ2-7, with D possibly matching TRBD1 (6 bases). This CDR3 contains 12 residues. Germline lookup yields CDR1 GTSNPN and CDR2 SVGIG (reference sequence). V was cut by 2 bases and J by 6 bases, with 11 bases left in between. CDR3 region: CAWSQAGAEQYF. The CDR3 DNA reads as TGTGCCTGGAGTCAAGCAGGGGCCGAGCAGTACTTC.

This clone was observed a few times. The chain uses TRBV5-6 and TRBJ1-5, with unresolved D. This CDR3 region has 13 residues. Germline lookup yields CDR1 SGHDT and CDR2 YYEEEE. Trimming left V 2 bases short and J 3 bases short, with 6 bases between. This CDR3 is CASSFSTNQPQHF. The CDR3 region has the DNA TGTGCCAGCAGCTTCTCTACCAATCAGCCCCAGCATTTT.

The chain uses TRBV6-5 and TRBJ2-1; 9 nucleotides agree with TRBD2. Germline assignment: CDR1 MNHEY and CDR2 SVGAGI. Trimming cost V 8 bases and J 4 bases; bases outside gene matches: 9. The CDR3 has 15 amino acids. CDR3 in amino acids: CASGSGTSSYNEQFF. In nucleotides, the CDR3 is TGTGCCAGCGGGAGCGGGACTAGCTCGTACAATGAGCAGTTCTTC.

V gene TRBV29-1 combines with J gene TRBJ2-2; D not resolved. The CDR3 runs to 15 residues. CDR1 is SQVTM, CDR2 ANQGSEA, per germline. V dropped 5 bases and J dropped 0 bases, with 13 bases sitting between them. CDR3 amino acids: CSVRGVGSNTGELFF. In DNA, the CDR3 is TGCAGCGTTCGTGGGGTCGGATCGAACACCGGGGAGCTGTTTTTT.

In this sample, this clone turned up a few times. The V and J genes are TRBV29-1 and TRBJ1-1, with 7 bases identical to TRBD1. The trim removed 2 bases at V and 4 bases at J, leaving 4 bases unmatched. Germline loops: CDR1 SQVTM, CDR2 ANQGSEA. This CDR3 contains 13 residues. Written as DNA, the CDR3 is TGCAGCGTTGAAACAGGGGATGGCACTGAAGCTTTCTTT. Amino acid sequence: CSVETGDGTEAFF.

In its sample, this clone was seen a few times. This sequence joins TRBV4-1 and TRBJ2-5; D not resolved. Deletions cut 0 bases from V and 5 bases from J, with 16 bases between. CDR1 and CDR2 from the germline V gene are MGHRA and YSYEKL. CDR3 length equals 16 residues. CDR3 sequence: CASSQEVEELGETQYF. The CDR3, as DNA: TGCGCCAGCAGCCAAGAAGTCGAGGAGCTCGGTGAGACCCAGTACTTC.

The V and J genes are TRBV30 and TRBJ2-1, with a tentative D call TRBD2 (7 bases). With 0 bases removed from V and 7 bases from J, the gap between germline ends came to 28 bases. This CDR3 is built from 19 residues. Germline V gene data show CDR1 as GTSNPN and CDR2 as SVGIG (reference sequence). CDR3 loop: CAWSVWQGGWGGGDNEQFF. The CDR3, as DNA: TGTGCCTGGAGTGTATGGCAGGGCGGATGGGGAGGGGGAGATAATGAGCAGTTCTTC.

The V gene is TRBV5-6, the J gene TRBJ2-1; D not resolved. The V end lost 1 base, the J end lost 0 bases, and 8 bases lay between the germline ends. The CDR3 loop spans 15 amino acids. Germline CDR1 and CDR2: SGHDT and YYEEEE. Here the CDR3 reads CASSLWGSSYNEQFF. The DNA for the CDR3 is TGTGCCAGCAGCTTGTGGGGTAGCTCCTACAATGAGCAGTTCTTC.

J is TRBJ2-3 and V is TRBV29-1, with D maybe TRBD1 (5 bases). V was cut by 1 base and J by 0 bases, with 8 bases left in between. Germline assignment: CDR1 SQVTM and CDR2 ANQGSEA. The CDR3 is 14 amino acids. CDR3 in amino acids: CSVEGQTSTDTQYF. The DNA for the CDR3 is TGCAGCGTTGAAGGACAGACTAGCACAGATACGCAGTATTTT.

This clone has more than one count but fewer than ten. The gene calls are TRBV4-1 and TRBJ2-1, with TRBD2 matching over 8 bases. The ends lost 1 base at V and 5 bases at J; junction bases unmatched: 10. The CDR3 is 17 amino acids. In germline, CDR1 is MGHRA, CDR2 YSYEKL. CDR3 nucleotides: TGCGCCAGCAGCCAAGTTGTGAGCGGGAGTTTAGACAATGAGCAGTTCTTC. Translation gives CASSQVVSGSLDNEQFF.

This chain uses TRBV5-6 with TRBJ1-2; 10 bases match TRBD1. Losses at the gene ends were 4 bases for V and 12 bases for J; bases not matched to a gene: 6. Germline CDR1 is SGHDT and CDR2 is YYEEEE. This CDR3 contains 12 residues. The CDR3 DNA sequence: TGTGCCAGCAGCATTCCCGGGACAGGGGACACCTTC. Encoded protein: CASSIPGTGDTF.

This clone was counted between two and nine times. This chain links TRBV5-1 with TRBJ1-2, with 7 bases lining up with TRBD1. Germline values: CDR1 SGHRS, CDR2 YFSETQ. CDR3 length: 15 amino acids. V gave up 4 bases and J gave up 2 bases; unmatched junction bases: 8. The DNA for the CDR3 is TGCGCCAGCAGCCCACACAGGGGAGCCAACTATGGCTACACCTTC. It codes for CASSPHRGANYGYTF. Filled out from reference TRBV5-1 and TRBJ1-2, the complete variable domain reads KAGVTQTPRYLIKTRGQQVTLSCSPISGHRSVSWYQQTPGQGLQFLFEYFSETQRNKGNFPGRFSGRQFSNSRSEMNVSTLELGDSALYLCASSPHRGANYGYTFGSGTRLTVV.

The chain joins TRBV7-9 to TRBJ2-1; TRBD1 matches at 7 bases. Per germline, CDR1 SEHNR and CDR2 FQNEAQ (reference sequence). J was trimmed by 8 bases and V by 5 bases; bases with no gene match: 9. The CDR3 length is 14 residues. In DNA, the CDR3 is TGTGCCAGCAGCCAGGGGGTCCTCAGCGATGAGCAGTTCTTC. Translation: CASSQGVLSDEQFF.

The chain uses TRBV4-3 and TRBJ1-2; D not certain. Deletions cut 1 base from V and 2 bases from J, with 8 bases between. The CDR3 covers 14 residues. The germline gives CDR1 LGHNA, CDR2 YSLEER. The CDR3 here is CASSQAEANYGYTF. Here the CDR3 DNA reads TGCGCCAGCAGCCAAGCTGAGGCCAACTATGGCTACACCTTC.